Shown below are 19 T cell receptor beta chains from a single sample sequenced in a study of T cell responses to AZD1222 COVID-19 vaccine. Method: immunoSEQ multiplex PCR; TCRdb's copy keeps in-frame clones and lacks some. The sample yields 120,000 to 150,000 clones, roughly 92% seen once. The starting material was peripheral blood, obtained 28 days after the second AZD1222 dose. Receptor source: an adult who received the AZD1222 COVID-19 vaccine.

J is TRBJ1-1 and V is TRBV13; D is undetermined. The CDR3 loop spans 13 amino acids. Trimming took 1 base from V and 0 from J, leaving 3 bases between them. Germline V lookup: CDR1 PRHDT, CDR2 FYEKMQ (reference sequence). CDR3 DNA sequence: TGTGCCAGCAGCTTAGCCATGAACACTGAAGCTTTCTTT. Amino acids: CASSLAMNTEAFF.

This chain uses TRBV6-2 or TRBV6-3 with TRBJ2-3; 10 bases fit TRBD2. The V gene end was trimmed by 2 bases and the J gene end by 2 bases; junction bases not matched to a gene: 4. CDR3 length: 16 amino acids. Germline CDR1 and CDR2: MNHEY and SVGEGT. CDR3 coding DNA: TGTGCCAGCAGTTACGGTCTAGCGGGGGTCACAGATACGCAGTATTTT. Translating it yields CASSYGLAGVTDTQYF.

This sequence joins TRBV28 and TRBJ1-2; tentative D call: TRBD1 (6 bases). This CDR3 is 16 amino acids long. Between the trimmed V and J ends, which lost 3 bases and 7 bases, there was a span of 21 bases. Germline lookup yields CDR1 MDHEN and CDR2 SYDVKM. CDR3 coding DNA: TGTGCCAGCAGTTTCCCACTCCGGACAGAGATCGGTGGCTACACCTTC. Amino acid sequence: CASSFPLRTEIGGYTF.

This chain connects TRBV7-2 to TRBJ2-4; D gene uncertain. CDR3 length equals 14 residues. Per the germline V gene, CDR1 is SGHTA and CDR2 is FQGNSA. V was pared by 4 bases and J by 2 bases, with 9 bases between. The CDR3 DNA follows: TGTGCCAGCAGCTCTAGGGTTACCAAAAACATTCAGTACTTC. Its protein is CASSSRVTKNIQYF.

J is TRBJ1-1 and V is TRBV5-1; no definite D call. Germline V CDR1 and CDR2: SGHRS, YFSETQ. Between the trimmed V and J ends, which lost 5 bases and 1 base, there was a span of 12 bases. CDR3 length: 14 residues. The CDR3 region is CASRMQSGNTEAFF. For the CDR3, the DNA is TGCGCCAGCAGGATGCAATCGGGGAACACTGAAGCTTTCTTT.

This clone was detected once. The V and J genes are TRBV28 and TRBJ1-2; D gene unclear. Germline CDR1 MDHEN, CDR2 SYDVKM. V shed 3 bases and J shed 2 bases, with 13 bases lying between them. This CDR3 spans 15 amino acids. The CDR3 nucleotides are TGTGCCAGCAGTTTTAGGACCTTATTGAACTATGGCTACACCTTC. Translated, it gives CASSFRTLLNYGYTF.

The chain links TRBV11-2 to TRBJ2-2; a weak D match, TRBD1 (6 bases). CDR3 length: 14 amino acids. V lost 5 bases and J 3 bases, leaving 10 bases between the germline ends. Germline V CDR1 and CDR2: SGHAT, FQNNGV. CDR3 nucleotides: TGTGCCAGCAGCAGACGACAGGACACCGGGGAGCTGTTTTTT. Its protein is CASSRRQDTGELFF.

The V and J genes are TRBV28 and TRBJ2-2, with D perhaps being TRBD1 or TRBD2 (6 bases each). CDR1 MDHEN and CDR2 SYDVKM come from the germline V gene. The CDR3 spans 16 residues. The V end lost 3 bases, the J end lost 7 bases, and 18 bases lay between the germline ends. The CDR3, as DNA: TGTGCCAGCAGTTTGGCGTTCCGGGGGCGAAGCGGGGAGCTGTTTTTT. Protein: CASSLAFRGRSGELFF.

This chain uses TRBV4-2 with TRBJ1-1; tentatively, D is TRBD1 (6 bases). V gave up 0 bases and J gave up 0 bases, with 14 bases separating them. CDR1 is LGHNA and CDR2 is YNFKEQ in the germline V gene. The CDR3 contains 17 residues. DNA of the CDR3: TGTGCCAGCAGCCAAGATCGGCAGGGGTCTCTGAACACTGAAGCTTTCTTT. This gives the protein CASSQDRQGSLNTEAFF.

This sequence joins TRBV15 and TRBJ1-5; a possible D gene is TRBD1 (5 bases). V lost 0 bases and J 5 bases, leaving 20 bases between the germline ends. Germline CDR1 and CDR2: LNHNV and YYDKDF (reference sequence). The CDR3 is 18 residues long. CDR3 sequence (DNA): TGTGCCACCAGCAGAGATCCCCAAAAGTCGACAGCACATCAGCCCCAGCATTTT. Protein sequence: CATSRDPQKSTAHQPQHF.

The chain combines TRBV7-9 with TRBJ1-2; D is possibly TRBD1 (6 bases). Trimming removed 5 bases from V and 4 bases from J, with 11 bases in between. CDR1 SEHNR and CDR2 FQNEAQ come from the germline V gene (reference sequence). This CDR3 comprises 13 residues. CDR3: CASSPEGGYGYTF. DNA for the CDR3: TGTGCCAGCAGCCCCGAGGGGGGCTATGGCTACACCTTC.

This sequence joins TRBV3-1 (or the pseudogene TRBV3-2) and TRBJ1-1; tentative D call: TRBD1 (5 bases). Germline values: CDR1 LGHDT, CDR2 YNNKEL (reference sequence). V was clipped by 0 bases and J by 5 bases, with 13 bases between them. This CDR3 has 15 residues. Written as DNA, the CDR3 is TGTGCCAGCAGCCAAGACGCGGACGCAGGGACTGAAGCTTTCTTT. This codes for CASSQDADAGTEAFF.

The chain joins TRBV18 to TRBJ2-7; TRBD2 agrees at 8 bases. Germline CDR1 is KGHSH and CDR2 is LQKENI. The CDR3 runs 15 residues. V shed 2 bases and J 4 bases; nucleotides not matched to a gene: 7. The CDR3 sequence is CASSPMGAGVYEQYF. CDR3 nucleotide sequence: TGTGCCAGCTCACCAATGGGAGCGGGAGTTTACGAGCAGTACTTC. Supplemented by reference TRBV18 and TRBJ2-7, the full variable domain reads NAGVMQNPRHLVRRRGQEARLRCSPMKGHSHVYWYRQLPEEGLKFMVYLQKENIIDESGMPKERFSAEFPKEGPSILRIQQVVRGDSAAYFCASSPMGAGVYEQYFGPGTRLTVT.

The gene calls are TRBV9 and TRBJ2-1, with TRBD2 matching 9 bases. The CDR3 totals 17 residues. CDR1 and CDR2 from the germline V gene are SGDLS and YYNGEE. Trimming cost V 3 bases and J 1 base; bases outside gene matches: 8. The chain's CDR3 is CASSAELAGGSYNEQFF. The CDR3 DNA reads TGTGCCAGCAGCGCAGAACTAGCGGGCGGATCCTACAATGAGCAGTTCTTC.

The rearrangement links TRBV21-1 to TRBJ2-7; TRBD2 is taken as the D call from the table, unchecked against the DNA. TRBV21-1 is assigned pseudogene status. CDR3 length equals 11 residues. The CDR3 region is CASSGLGEQYV. CDR3 nucleotide sequence: TGTGCCAGCAGCGGACTGGGCGAGCAGTACGTC.

The chain is built from TRBV6-2 or TRBV6-3 and TRBJ1-2; D gene uncertain. V was shortened by 0 bases and J by 5 bases, with 10 bases between the two germline ends. The CDR3 runs 14 residues. The V gene's germline CDR1 is MNHEY and CDR2 SVGEGT. In DNA form, the CDR3 reads TGTGCCAGCAGTTACTCTTCGACGGAGTATGGCTACACCTTC. The encoded protein is CASSYSSTEYGYTF.

This rearrangement joins TRBV6-5 to TRBJ1-2, with D possibly matching TRBD1 (5 bases). The CDR3 extends over 13 amino acids. Trimming stripped 6 bases from V and 7 bases from J, with 15 bases between. Per the germline V gene, CDR1 is MNHEY and CDR2 is SVGAGI. The CDR3 nucleotides are TGTGCCAGCAGCCCCCGGGGGGGGTTTGGCTACACCTTC. It is translated as CASSPRGGFGYTF.

J is TRBJ2-3 and V is TRBV11-2, with D unclear. V lost 1 base, J lost 0 bases, and 8 bases lay in between. Germline V CDR1 and CDR2: SGHAT, FQNNGV. The CDR3 loop spans 15 amino acids. CDR3 amino acids: CASSLVSPSTDTQYF. Here the CDR3 DNA reads TGTGCCAGCAGCTTAGTCAGCCCAAGCACAGATACGCAGTATTTT.

A single count supports this clone. CDR3 in DNA: TGTGCCACCAGTGAACCGGGACAGGGGGCGAATACGCAGTATTTT. This translates into CATSEPGQGANTQYF. The rearrangement links TRBV24-1 to TRBJ2-3; TRBD1 matches 12 bases. There are 15 residues in the CDR3. V lost 4 bases, J lost 7 bases, and 5 bases stayed unmatched. Germline V gives CDR1 KGHDR, CDR2 SFDVKD.